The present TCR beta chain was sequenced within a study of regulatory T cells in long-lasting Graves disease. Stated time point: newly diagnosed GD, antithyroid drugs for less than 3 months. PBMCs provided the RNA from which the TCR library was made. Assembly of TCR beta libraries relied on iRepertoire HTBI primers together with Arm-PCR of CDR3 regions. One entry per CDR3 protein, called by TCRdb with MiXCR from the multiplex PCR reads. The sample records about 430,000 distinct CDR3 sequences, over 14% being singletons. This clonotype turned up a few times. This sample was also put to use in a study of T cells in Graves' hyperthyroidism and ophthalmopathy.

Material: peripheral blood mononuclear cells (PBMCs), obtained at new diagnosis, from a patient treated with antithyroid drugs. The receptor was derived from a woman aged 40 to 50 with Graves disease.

CDR3 sequence (DNA): TGTGCCAGCAGCGTAGGGGACTCACCCGCGGGTGAGCAGTTCTTC. Amino acid sequence: CASSVGDSPAGEQFF. The chain uses TRBV9 and TRBJ2-1, with D possibly being TRBD2 (6 bases). Germline loops: CDR1 SGDLS, CDR2 YYNGEE. Trimming left V 0 bases short and J 9 bases short, with 16 bases between. The CDR3 is made up of 15 amino acids. The full variable domain, its missing parts supplied by reference TRBV9 and TRBJ2-1, is DSGVTQTPKHLITATGQRVTLRCSPRSGDLSVYWYQQSLDQGLQFLIQYYNGEERAKGNILERFSAQQFPDLHSELNLSSLELGDSALYFCASSVGDSPAGEQFFGPGTRLTVL.